This section outlines one T cell receptor (beta chain) sequence together with its context. Its cognate antigen is unknown. This entry is derived from a study of cytomegalovirus exposure and HLA in healthy donors. The study's findings and limits: Immune exposure information available was restricted to CMV serostatus. A further, later analysis showed that HLA-associated TCR beta chains (compared with equally common others) were more clonally expanded. Previous analysis showed most TCR beta V segments were productive about 87% or about 30% of the time.

Per germline, CDR1 MNHEY and CDR2 SMNVEV (reference sequence). The CDR3 spans 14 residues. V lost 2 bases and J 4 bases, leaving 12 bases between the germline ends. PCR primers comprised 60 Vbeta and 13 Jbeta primers. Data came from immunoSEQ multiplex PCR; TCRdb stores just in-frame clones and leaves some out. The profile covers around 110,000 clones, with roughly 69% appearing a single time and 7.5% to 9.5% taken by the ten largest. Sequenced: PBMCs. The clonotype was recovered from a middle-aged woman in good health and CMV-seropositive. The genes are TRBV27 and TRBJ2-7; D perhaps matches TRBD1 (5 bases). The CDR3 is CASSLRGRAYEQYF. CDR3 DNA: TGTGCCAGCAGTTTAAGGGGAAGGGCGTACGAGCAGTACTTC.